The rows below give T cell receptor beta chains drawn from one sample of a study of cytomegalovirus exposure and HLA in healthy donors. The protocol was immunoSEQ multiplex PCR, while the TCRdb copy is restricted to in-frame clones and leaves out a portion. This table holds 35,000 to 45,000 clones. The sample taken for sequencing was PBMCs. The source is a man between 25 and 39 years old in good health and CMV-seronegative. CDR3s include the opening cysteine and the closing phenylalanine or tryptophan. The order of the fields is CDR3 length, V gene, CDR3 protein.

cdr3_length: 14
v_call: TRBV6-5
cdr3_aa: CASILDNGGGEQFF

cdr3_length: 14
v_call: TRBV11-2
cdr3_aa: CASSQDWNTGELFF

cdr3_length: 14
v_call: TRBV6-4
cdr3_aa: CASSPGTDTGELFF

cdr3_length: 14
v_call: TRBV29-1
cdr3_aa: CSVAEQGSNQPQHF

cdr3_length: 14
v_call: TRBV7-8
cdr3_aa: CASSTQGGAYEQYF

cdr3_length: 14
v_call: TRBV5-5
cdr3_aa: CASSLTGGPGELFF

cdr3_length: 13
v_call: TRBV5-1
cdr3_aa: CASSIANTGELFF

cdr3_length: 14
v_call: TRBV29-1
cdr3_aa: CSALAGGPWNEQFF

cdr3_length: 14
v_call: TRBV6-4
cdr3_aa: CASSDGGPTDTQYF

cdr3_length: 16
v_call: TRBV4-2
cdr3_aa: CASSQDSGSSYNEQFF

cdr3_length: 15
v_call: TRBV23-1
cdr3_aa: CASRPGTTYRNTIYF

cdr3_length: 14
v_call: TRBV6-5
cdr3_aa: CASSVGGSGNTIYF

cdr3_length: 15
v_call: TRBV19
cdr3_aa: CASSTRQGSNQPQHF

cdr3_length: 15
v_call: TRBV4-1
cdr3_aa: CASSQGQGGSYEQYF

cdr3_length: 15
v_call: TRBV6-1
cdr3_aa: CASSDVQEWSEKLFF

cdr3_length: 14
v_call: TRBV11-2
cdr3_aa: CASSLWGANEKLFF

cdr3_length: 13
v_call: TRBV29-1
cdr3_aa: CSVGQGRDQPQHF

cdr3_length: 14
v_call: TRBV27
cdr3_aa: CASSLSQGHYGYTF

cdr3_length: 12
v_call: TRBV5-1
cdr3_aa: CASSLSGYEQYF

cdr3_length: 15
v_call: TRBV7-9
cdr3_aa: CASRPSGGVRNEQFF

cdr3_length: 12
v_call: TRBV7-9
cdr3_aa: CASREDAGELFF

cdr3_length: 16
v_call: TRBV12-5
cdr3_aa: CASGLASTVTNQPQHF

cdr3_length: 12
v_call: TRBV29-1
cdr3_aa: CSVGTGNTEAFF

cdr3_length: 13
v_call: TRBV9
cdr3_aa: CASSGQGGYGYTF

cdr3_length: 13
v_call: TRBV18
cdr3_aa: CASSPGGTYEQYF

cdr3_length: 13
v_call: TRBV5-1
cdr3_aa: CASSLVQGHGYTF

cdr3_length: 15
v_call: TRBV6-1
cdr3_aa: CASSVIPSGINEQFF

cdr3_length: 14
v_call: TRBV6-6
cdr3_aa: CASRGGGSSYEQYF

cdr3_length: 13
v_call: TRBV19
cdr3_aa: CASSIGGNTEAFF

cdr3_length: 14
v_call: TRBV5-1
cdr3_aa: CASSLGDRGDGYTF

cdr3_length: 12
v_call: TRBV15
cdr3_aa: CATRAHTNEQFF

cdr3_length: 14
v_call: TRBV4-2
cdr3_aa: CASRPNSGPYEQYF

cdr3_length: 18
v_call: TRBV4-2
cdr3_aa: CASSQRRLAGGSADTQYF

cdr3_length: 17
v_call: TRBV27
cdr3_aa: CASSPQLRGTRTYEQYF

cdr3_length: 17
v_call: TRBV5-1
cdr3_aa: CASSLTSGATLYYEQYF

cdr3_length: 14
v_call: TRBV6-1
cdr3_aa: CASTGTAKSDPQHF

cdr3_length: 16
v_call: TRBV6-6
cdr3_aa: CASTSGTGGEWEKLFF

cdr3_length: 16
v_call: TRBV7-8
cdr3_aa: CASSLDLDRELYGYTF

cdr3_length: 17
v_call: TRBV7-8
cdr3_aa: CASSLEFSGIFQETQYF

cdr3_length: 17
v_call: TRBV14
cdr3_aa: CASSQDSVLVFPYEQYF

cdr3_length: 14
v_call: TRBV27
cdr3_aa: CASRGNREAYEQYF

cdr3_length: 16
v_call: TRBV7-3
cdr3_aa: CASSSAGTGTVETQYF

cdr3_length: 14
v_call: TRBV7-9
cdr3_aa: CASREQGAGEKLFF

cdr3_length: 14
v_call: TRBV5-1
cdr3_aa: CASSLNQANYEQYF

cdr3_length: 16
v_call: TRBV7-2
cdr3_aa: CASSFSQGQANYGYTF

cdr3_length: 14
v_call: TRBV5-6
cdr3_aa: CASSLAGVDEKLFF

cdr3_length: 15
v_call: TRBV6-1
cdr3_aa: CASIKPGVSGNTIYF

cdr3_length: 14
v_call: TRBV25-1
cdr3_aa: CASSDPGQGAIRHF

cdr3_length: 14
v_call: TRBV2
cdr3_aa: CASRDGQGSYEQYF

cdr3_length: 19
v_call: TRBV9
cdr3_aa: CASSTRDPPSGGATDTQYF

cdr3_length: 15
v_call: TRBV10-1
cdr3_aa: CASSESEGVPYEQYF

cdr3_length: 17
v_call: TRBV5-5
cdr3_aa: CASSFVRGGNRNYGYTF